Each of the 8 T cell receptor beta chains below was sequenced from the same sample in a study of early T cells in non-severe SARS-CoV-2 infection. TCRdb re-derived calls from the 5' RACE reads in MiXCR, one entry per CDR3 protein. The sample lists more than 65,000 distinct CDR3 sequences; around 13% were seen once. Sequencing was performed on whole blood. The receptors stem from an adult who was a healthcare worker with PCR-confirmed SARS-CoV-2 infection or an uninfected control (not recorded which).

This clonotype has at least ten counts. CDR3 sequence reads: CASSLTGGTYNEQFF. CDR3 sequence (DNA): TGTGCCAGCAGTTTAACAGGGGGGACCTACAATGAGCAGTTCTTC. This sequence joins TRBV6-2 or TRBV6-3 and TRBJ2-1, with 8 positions matching TRBD1. The J segment lost 2 bases and the V segment lost 4 bases, leaving 4 bases of the junction unmatched. This CDR3 has 15 residues. Germline V gives CDR1 MNHEY, CDR2 SVGEGT.

This clonotype occurred many times. CDR3 sequence reads: CSATRDRGRTDTQYF. The CDR3 nucleotides read TGCAGTGCTACCCGGGACAGGGGTCGAACAGATACGCAGTATTTT. The rearrangement joins TRBV20-1 to TRBJ2-3; 10 bases match TRBD1. The junction had 7 bases not matched to a gene; V was cut back by 4 bases and J by 3 bases. The CDR3 loop spans 15 amino acids. Looked up from germline, CDR1 is DFQATT and CDR2 is SNEGSKA (reference sequence).

In its sample, this clonotype was seen many times. The rearrangement joins TRBV6-2 or TRBV6-3 to TRBJ1-1; possibly TRBD1 for D (5 bases). Germline V gene data show CDR1 as MNHEY and CDR2 as SVGEGT. There are 19 residues in the CDR3. Trimming pared 0 bases from V and 3 bases from J, leaving 23 bases between. The CDR3 reads CASSYSFTFGSRGDTEAFF. DNA of the CDR3: TGTGCCAGCAGTTACTCTTTTACGTTCGGCAGCCGGGGGGACACTGAAGCTTTCTTT.

The sample holds many counts of this clonotype. V gene TRBV12-5 combines with J gene TRBJ1-2; D gene ambiguous. The CDR3 contains 15 residues. In germline, CDR1 is LGHNT, CDR2 FRNRAP. V was cut by 0 bases and J by 2 bases, with 10 bases left in between. The CDR3 is CASGLVTDGNYGYTF. DNA of the CDR3: TGTGCTAGTGGTTTGGTAACGGACGGCAACTATGGCTACACCTTC.

The V gene is TRBV5-4, the J gene TRBJ1-1, with D unresolved. Looked up from germline, CDR1 is SGHNT and CDR2 is YYREEE (reference sequence). Trimming cost V 0 bases and J 6 bases, with 12 bases left between them. This CDR3 contains 14 residues. CDR3 nucleotide sequence: TGTGCCAGCAGCTTGGTGGAGGGTGAGGCTGAAGCTTTCTTT. This encodes CASSLVEGEAEAFF.

There are many counts of this clonotype. The chain recombines TRBV20-1 with TRBJ2-7; the D gene is possibly TRBD1 (6 bases). The CDR3 contains 14 residues. V lost 0 bases and J 1 base, leaving 10 bases between the germline ends. The germline gives CDR1 DFQATT, CDR2 SNEGSKA (reference sequence). CDR3 loop: CSARDLTGSYEQYF. The CDR3 nucleotides read TGCAGTGCTAGAGATCTGACAGGATCCTACGAGCAGTACTTC.

This clonotype showed up many times. The chain carries TRBV9 and TRBJ1-4; TRBD1 might be the D (6 bases). Germline loops: CDR1 SGDLS, CDR2 YYNGEE. CDR3 length equals 18 residues. Trimming left V 0 bases short and J 7 bases short, with 22 bases between. This chain's CDR3 is CASSVDWGHLQDREKLFF. In nucleotides, the CDR3 is TGTGCCAGCAGCGTAGATTGGGGACACCTTCAAGATCGTGAAAAACTGTTTTTT.

In this sample, this clonotype turned up many times. V is TRBV6-5 and J is TRBJ2-7; 7 bases agree with TRBD2. The CDR3 length is 17 residues. J gave up 0 bases and V 5 bases, and 13 bases lay outside the gene matches. CDR1 MNHEY and CDR2 SVGAGI come from the germline V gene. The CDR3 region is CASSPMSSGLYSYEQYF. The CDR3 nucleotides are TGTGCCAGCAGTCCGATGTCTAGCGGCCTCTACTCCTACGAGCAGTACTTC.